These T cell receptor beta chains were read from a single sample in a study of CD8+CD57+ T cells in acquired aplastic anemia. TCRdb reanalysed the reads using MiXCR and keeps one entry per CDR3 protein. The table includes hundreds of thousands of distinct CDR3 sequences, under 80% detected once. The material sequenced was sorted CD4+, CD8+, or CD8+CD57+ T cells (not recorded which) from PBMCs. These receptors all come from a human donor in good health, serving as a control. Both conserved end residues are part of each CDR3. D genes are given only for firm matches. A clone size is listed for some rows: how often the clone was seen (once, few, many), or a class if it is expanded.

v_gene	j_gene	abundance	d_gene	CDR3aa	CDR3nt
TRBV7-4	TRBJ2-5	NA	TRBD1	CASSLRGREQTGTGGYGTQYF	TGTGCCAGCAGCTTACGGGGTCGGGAACAAACCGGGACAGGGGGATATGGGACCCAGTACTTC
TRBV2	TRBJ1-1	many	NA	CASSDVGSREAFF	TGTGCCAGCAGTGATGTGGGGTCCCGTGAAGCTTTCTTT
TRBV6-2/TRBV6-3	TRBJ1-1	NA	TRBD1	CASTYRWDREGTEAFF	TGTGCCAGCACCTACCGCTGGGACAGGGAGGGCACTGAAGCTTTCTTT
TRBV6-1	TRBJ2-7	NA	NA	CASSKTGTSTYEQYF	TGTGCCAGCAGTAAAACAGGGACATCGACCTACGAGCAGTACTTC
TRBV7-9	TRBJ2-7	NA	NA	CASSFLTRTSEQYF	TGCGCCAGCAGCTTCCTAACACGCACCTCCGAGCAGTACTTC
TRBV5-1	TRBJ1-2	NA	NA	CATSGRNNGYTF	TGCGCCACCAGCGGGCGGAACAATGGCTACACCTTC
TRBV25-1	TRBJ1-1	few	NA	CASSVGGTNTEAFF	TGTGCCAGCAGTGTTGGCGGCACTAACACTGAAGCTTTCTTT
TRBV7-8	TRBJ1-1	NA	NA	CASSVWRVNTEAFF	TGTGCCAGCAGTGTTTGGAGAGTGAACACTGAGGCTTTCTTT
TRBV7-4	TRBJ2-5	NA	NA	CASSVAGSGEETQYF	TGTGCCAGCAGCGTAGCTGGCAGCGGAGAGGAGACCCAGTACTTC
TRBV7-8	TRBJ2-5	NA	TRBD1	CASSLTGISKQPQQYF	TGTGCCAGCAGCTTGACAGGGATCAGCAAGCAGCCCCAGCAGTACTTC
TRBV10-3	TRBJ2-2	many	NA	CAISGGLANTGELFF	TGTGCCATCAGTGGGGGGCTTGCGAACACCGGGGAGCTGTTTTTT
TRBV20-1	TRBJ1-1	NA	NA	CSASLGAQAMNTEAFF	TGCAGTGCTAGTCTGGGGGCTCAAGCGATGAACACTGAAGCTTTCTTT
TRBV2	TRBJ2-1	NA	TRBD1	CASRPGTGYYNEQFF	TGTGCCAGCAGGCCAGGGACAGGGTATTACAATGAGCAGTTCTTC
TRBV7-2	TRBJ2-7	NA	TRBD1	CASSSMIGGRDEQYF	TGTGCCAGCAGCTCAATGATAGGGGGCAGGGACGAGCAGTACTTC
TRBV9	TRBJ2-7	NA	NA	CASSVADSGWISF	TGTGCCAGCAGCGTAGCTGACAGCGGGTGGATCTCCTTC
TRBV9	TRBJ2-2	NA	TRBD1	CASSVADRGLLRELFF	TGTGCCAGCAGCGTAGCGGACAGGGGGCTCCTACGAGAGCTGTTTTTT
TRBV12-3/TRBV12-4	TRBJ1-4	NA	NA	CASSLGDTNEKLCF	TGTGCCAGCAGTCTGGGGGACACTAATGAAAAACTGTGTTTT
TRBV19	TRBJ2-3	NA	NA	CASTPDQGGRNNTDTQYF	TGTGCCAGTACGCCCGACCAAGGGGGACGAAATAACACAGATACGCAGTATTTT
TRBV30	TRBJ1-5	many	NA	CAWSVTSNQPQHF	TGTGCCTGGAGTGTTACTAGCAATCAGCCCCAGCATTTT
TRBV5-1	TRBJ2-7	NA	TRBD1	CAGSPDRGICEQYF	TGCGCCGGCAGCCCGGACAGGGGTATATGCGAGCAGTACTTC
TRBV19	TRBJ1-1	once	TRBD1	CASSTLRGQGVEAFF	TGTGCCAGTAGTACCCTTCGGGGACAGGGGGTTGAAGCTTTCTTT
TRBV6-2/TRBV6-3	TRBJ2-3	NA	TRBD2	CASSLWVAGFRTDTQYF	TGTGCCAGCAGCTTATGGGTAGCGGGATTTAGGACAGATACGCAGTATTTT
TRBV20-1	TRBJ1-6	NA	NA	CSARPQGFSPLHF	TGCAGTGCGAGACCGCAGGGATTTTCACCCCTCCACTTT
TRBV20-1	TRBJ2-7	many	NA	CSAGKRETYEQYF	TGCAGTGCAGGGAAGAGAGAGACCTACGAGCAGTACTTC
TRBV4-1	TRBJ2-3	NA	NA	CASSQGTLPTDTQYF	TGCGCCAGCAGCCAAGGGACTCTACCCACAGATACGCAGTATTTT
TRBV20-1	TRBJ2-7	NA	TRBD1	CSATGTGADEQYF	TGCAGTGCTACCGGGACAGGGGCCGACGAGCAGTACTTC
TRBV2	TRBJ2-7	NA	NA	CASSEDRNQPQHF	TGTGCCAGCAGCGAAGACCGGAATCAGCCCCAGCACTTT
TRBV5-6	TRBJ1-2	NA	NA	CASSLSREGYGYTF	TGTGCCAGCAGCTTATCCAGGGAAGGCTATGGCTACACCTTC
TRBV15	TRBJ2-3	NA	TRBD2	CSASRGAGESDTQYF	TGTTCTGCCAGCAGAGGGGCGGGGGAGTCAGATACGCAGTATTTT
TRBV5-1	TRBJ2-3	NA	NA	CASRRGWVGLKYF	TGCGCCAGCAGGCGGGGTTGGGTAGGTTTGAAGTATTTT
TRBV20-1	TRBJ2-3	few	TRBD1	CSARDGDRDTDTQYF	TGCAGTGCTAGAGACGGGGACAGGGACACAGATACGCAGTATTTT
TRBV20-1	TRBJ1-5	many	NA	CSAANILLGEQNQPQHF	TGCAGTGCTGCCAATATTTTACTCGGAGAGCAGAATCAGCCCCAGCATTTT
TRBV7-2	TRBJ2-7	NA	NA	CATGTPSSYEQHF	TGTGCCACCGGGACGCCAAGCTCCTACGAGCAGCACTTC
TRBV20-1	TRBJ2-5	NA	TRBD2	CSATSGGAQETQYF	TGCAGTGCTACTAGCGGGGGGGCCCAAGAGACCCAGTACTTC
TRBV7-2	TRBJ1-1	NA	NA	CASRGYIVNTEAFF	TGTGCCAGCAGGGGCTACATCGTGAACACTGAAGCTTTCTTT
TRBV9	TRBJ2-2	NA	NA	CASSRGRLTGELFF	TGTGCCAGCAGCCGGGGCCGTCTCACCGGGGAGCTGTTTTTT
TRBV6-2/TRBV6-3	TRBJ1-1	few	NA	CASSYFKRNTEAFF	TGTGCCAGCAGTTACTTTAAAAGAAACACTGAAGCTTTCTTT
TRBV9	TRBJ1-5	NA	NA	CASSVVAGTTGEHF	TGTGCCAGCAGCGTAGTAGCAGGCACCACCGGGGAGCATTTT
TRBV7-6	TRBJ1-2	NA	NA	CASTMNYGYTF	TGTGCCAGCACAATGAACTATGGCTACACCTTC
TRBV7-9	TRBJ2-7	many	NA	CASSFRTDYEQYF	TGTGCCAGCAGCTTTAGGACAGACTACGAGCAGTACTTC
TRBV3-1	TRBJ2-5	many	TRBD2	CASSVTRPGGSETQYF	TGTGCCAGCAGCGTAACAAGGCCGGGGGGTTCGGAGACCCAGTACTTC
TRBV7-6	TRBJ2-7	NA	NA	CASSSYGGYEQYF	TGTGCCAGCAGCTCATACGGGGGCTACGAGCAGTACTTC
TRBV30	TRBJ2-3	few	NA	CAWGYSGITDTQYF	TGTGCCTGGGGGTATAGCGGAATCACAGATACGCAGTATTTT
TRBV6-4	TRBJ2-7	NA	TRBD2	CANQSGGPQGEQYF	TGTGCCAACCAAAGCGGGGGGCCTCAGGGGGAGCAGTACTTC
TRBV7-2	TRBJ2-5	NA	TRBD1	CASSPGTGRETQYF	TGTGCCAGCAGCCCCGGGACAGGGAGGGAGACCCAGTACTTC
TRBV11-2	TRBJ1-6	NA	NA	CASSSSTGRPNSPLHF	TGTGCCAGCAGCAGTTCAACGGGGCGTCCGAATTCACCCCTCCACTTT
TRBV10-3	TRBJ1-1	many	TRBD1	CAIKPGGARTEAFF	TGTGCCATCAAGCCAGGGGGCGCACGGACTGAAGCTTTCTTT
TRBV6-6	TRBJ2-1	few	NA	CASSGGNEQFF	TGTGCCAGCAGTGGGGGAAATGAGCAGTTCTTC
TRBV15	TRBJ1-5	NA	NA	CATSRARGSNQPQHF	TGTGCCACCAGCAGAGCCAGGGGAAGCAATCAGCCCCAGCATTTT
TRBV19	TRBJ1-5	NA	NA	CASTLGGSHNQPQHF	TGTGCCAGTACCCTAGGGGGGTCCCATAATCAGCCCCAGCATTTT
TRBV14	TRBJ1-1	NA	NA	CASSKFSSQGPAFF	TGTGCCAGCAGTAAATTTTCCTCTCAGGGTCCAGCTTTCTTT
TRBV9	TRBJ1-1	few	NA	CASSLSGPRDFF	TGTGCCAGCAGCTTAAGTGGCCCCAGAGATTTCTTT
TRBV9	TRBJ2-3	NA	TRBD2	CASSGSGRSATRHF	TGTGCCAGCAGCGGTAGCGGGAGAAGTGCTACGCGGCATTTT
TRBV2	TRBJ2-3	many	NA	CASSLQGDTQYF	TGTGCCAGCAGCCTACAGGGAGATACGCAGTATTTT
TRBV9	TRBJ1-1	NA	NA	CASSVGSGSYEQSFF	NA
TRBV3-1	TRBJ2-3	NA	NA	CASSQPHAVNTQYF	TGTGCCAGCAGCCAGCCGCACGCAGTGAACACGCAGTATTTT
TRBV20-1	TRBJ1-1	NA	NA	CSAGGLTGTEAFF	TGCAGTGCTGGGGGGCTCACGGGGACTGAAGCTTTCTTT
TRBV12-3/TRBV12-4	TRBJ1-4	NA	NA	CASNRVGNEKLFF	TGTGCCAGCAACAGGGTTGGGAATGAAAAACTGTTTTTT
TRBV5-8	TRBJ1-2	many	NA	CASSELDTLYGYTF	TGTGCCAGCAGCGAACTGGACACACTCTATGGCTACACCTTC